The 21 T cell receptor beta chains reported below all come from one sample, sequenced in a study of patients and donors after allogeneic stem cell transplantation. TCRdb reanalysed the RT-PCR reads using MiXCR and keeps one entry per CDR3 protein. The table records about 960,000 distinct CDR3 sequences, about a sixth of them present only once. Sequenced material: blood, either unsorted or a sorted T cell fraction (not recorded which). The receptors shown here come from a human donor who was either an allogeneic HSCT recipient or a stem cell or donor lymphocyte infusion donor (not recorded which). It is not recorded whose cells these are; they may come from a transplant donor.

This clonotype has more than one count but fewer than ten. The chain employs TRBV5-1 and TRBJ1-2; D ambiguous. V shed 3 bases and J shed 0 bases, with 18 bases lying between them. Germline values: CDR1 SGHRS, CDR2 YFSETQ. The CDR3 sequence is 17 residues long. CDR3 sequence (DNA): TGCGCCAGCAGCTCCCCCAAAGGAGGGCCTACTAACTATGGCTACACCTTC. Its protein is CASSSPKGGPTNYGYTF. Complete variable domain (other parts from reference TRBV5-1 and TRBJ1-2): KAGVTQTPRYLIKTRGQQVTLSCSPISGHRSVSWYQQTPGQGLQFLFEYFSETQRNKGNFPGRFSGRQFSNSRSEMNVSTLELGDSALYLCASSSPKGGPTNYGYTFGSGTRLTVV.

This clonotype appeared a few times. The V and J genes are TRBV6-1 and TRBJ1-2, with 10 positions matching TRBD1. Germline values: CDR1 MNHNS, CDR2 SASEGT. The CDR3 spans 16 residues. V lost 3 bases, J lost 8 bases, and 12 bases stayed unmatched. This CDR3 is CASSDTGTGELGGYTF. The CDR3 DNA sequence: TGTGCCAGCAGTGACACCGGGACAGGGGAGTTGGGAGGCTACACCTTC.

V is TRBV4-1 and J is TRBJ1-2; D possibly corresponds to TRBD1 (5 bases). CDR1 and CDR2 (germline): MGHRA, YSYEKL. The CDR3 is 15 residues long. The V and J ends lost 3 bases and 0 bases respectively, with 11 bases between them. The CDR3 reads CASSQDKIANYGYTF. DNA of the CDR3: TGCGCCAGCAGCCAGGACAAGATTGCTAACTATGGCTACACCTTC.

J is TRBJ1-4 and V is TRBV27; D ambiguous. Germline V gives CDR1 MNHEY, CDR2 SMNVEV (reference sequence). Trimming removed 0 bases from V and 12 bases from J, with 11 bases in between. The CDR3 runs to 13 residues. The CDR3 nucleotides are TGTGCCAGCAGTTTATCCCGAATGAGTGAACTGTTTTTT. Protein: CASSLSRMSELFF.

The V and J genes are TRBV9 and TRBJ1-2; D not resolved. Trimming cost V 0 bases and J 4 bases, with 10 bases left between them. Per germline, CDR1 SGDLS and CDR2 YYNGEE. The CDR3 runs to 14 residues. The chain's CDR3 is CASSVESSPYGYTF. The CDR3 DNA follows: TGTGCCAGCAGCGTAGAATCAAGCCCCTATGGCTACACCTTC.

V gene TRBV4-1 combines with J gene TRBJ2-7; 12 positions match TRBD2. After removal of 1 base from V and 0 bases from J, the junction contained 13 bases not matched to a gene. The CDR3 extends over 20 amino acids. Germline CDR1 MGHRA, CDR2 YSYEKL. CDR3 residues: CASSQVPRTSGALSSYEQYF. In DNA, the CDR3 is TGCGCCAGCAGCCAAGTCCCCCGGACTAGCGGGGCCTTGAGCTCCTACGAGCAGTACTTC.

The chain links TRBV20-1 to TRBJ2-5; unclear D gene. CDR1 and CDR2 from the germline V gene are DFQATT and SNEGSKA (reference sequence). The CDR3 runs 15 residues. Trimming took 2 bases from V and 4 from J, leaving 17 bases between them. The CDR3 reads CSARLPGILGETQYF. CDR3 DNA: TGCAGTGCTAGACTACCGGGCATCTTGGGAGAGACCCAGTACTTC.

This clonotype was detected ten times or more. This chain uses TRBV12-3 or TRBV12-4 with TRBJ1-5; unclear D gene. The CDR3 spans 14 residues. The V gene lost 5 bases and the J gene lost 5 bases, with 13 bases spanning the gap. In DNA form, the CDR3 reads TGTGCCAGCAGTGCCCCGGGGTCCCATCAGCCCCAGCATTTT. It is translated as CASSAPGSHQPQHF.

This clonotype showed up just a few times. J is TRBJ2-5 and V is TRBV6-1; 7 bases fit TRBD1. Germline CDR1 reads MNHNS; CDR2 reads SASEGT. V dropped 0 bases and J dropped 5; count of bases not matched to a gene: 6. There are 15 residues in the CDR3. The DNA of the CDR3 is TGTGCCAGCAGTGAAGCGGGGACAGTTCGCGAGACCCAGTACTTC. Its protein is CASSEAGTVRETQYF.

The gene calls are TRBV6-5 and TRBJ1-1; D gene unclear. CDR3 length: 17 amino acids. Germline-derived CDR1 and CDR2 are MNHEY and SVGAGI. V was trimmed by 1 base and J by 1 base, leaving 16 bases between them. The CDR3 nucleotides read TGTGCCAGCAGTTACTATGTTGACCTAGGGAGGAACACTGAAGCTTTCTTT. Protein: CASSYYVDLGRNTEAFF.

This clonotype was detected a few times. The gene calls are TRBV20-1 and TRBJ1-4, with unresolved D. From germline, CDR1 is DFQATT and CDR2 SNEGSKA (reference sequence). This CDR3 contains 15 residues. The ends were cut back, 0 bases at V and 3 bases at J, with 11 bases in the middle. CDR3 in DNA: TGCAGTGCTAGAGATAGGGCAGCCTCTAATGAAAAACTGTTTTTT. This encodes CSARDRAASNEKLFF.

J is TRBJ2-7 and V is TRBV6-1; TRBD1 matches at 9 bases. The length of the CDR3 is 14 residues. CDR1 is MNHNS and CDR2 is SASEGT in the germline V gene. V shed 7 bases, J shed 7 bases, and the junction held 11 bases outside the gene matches. CDR3 nucleotide sequence: TGTGCCAGCACCAGAAGGACAGGGGTTTATGAGCAGTACTTC. Its protein is CASTRRTGVYEQYF.

This CDR3 is CASSERGWGALEQFF. CDR3 bases: TGTGCCAGCAGTGAGAGGGGCTGGGGGGCATTAGAGCAGTTCTTC. This chain uses TRBV2 with TRBJ2-1; either TRBD1 or TRBD2 may supply D (6 bases each). The CDR3 has 15 amino acids. Germline CDR1 reads SNHLY; CDR2 reads FYNNEI. V lost 3 bases and J 10 bases, leaving 19 bases between the germline ends.

The chain joins TRBV7-9 to TRBJ2-1; TRBD2 agrees at 12 bases. J lost 9 bases, V lost 5 bases, and 2 bases had no gene match. Germline V lookup: CDR1 SEHNR, CDR2 FQNEAQ (reference sequence). The CDR3 has 13 amino acids. CDR3 nucleotides: TGTGCCAGCAGCCAGACTAGCGGGGGTGAGCAGTTCTTC. Protein sequence: CASSQTSGGEQFF. Combining the CDR3 with reference TRBV7-9 and TRBJ2-1 gives the whole variable domain DTGVSQNPRHKITKRGQNVTFRCDPISEHNRLYWYRQTLGQGPEFLTYFQNEAQLEKSRLLSDRFSAERPKGSFSTLEIQRTEQGDSAMYLCASSQTSGGEQFFGPGTRLTVL.

The chain uses TRBV12-3 or TRBV12-4 and TRBJ1-1; 11 nucleotides match TRBD1. CDR3 length: 19 amino acids. V shed 5 bases, J shed 4 bases, and the junction held 18 bases outside the gene matches. CDR3 DNA sequence: TGTGCCAGCAGTACCCTGATCTGGGACAGGGGGAAAAAGGGCACTGAAGCTTTCTTT. Translated: CASSTLIWDRGKKGTEAFF.

This chain uses TRBV12-3 or TRBV12-4 with TRBJ2-3, with 9 nucleotides matching TRBD1. This CDR3 region has 16 residues. The V gene end was trimmed by 7 bases and the J gene end by 3 bases; junction bases not matched to a gene: 11. The CDR3 here is CASTLRKTGGTDTQYF. In DNA form, the CDR3 reads TGTGCCAGCACCCTTAGAAAGACAGGGGGAACAGATACGCAGTATTTT.

The rearrangement uses TRBV20-1 and TRBJ2-7; D is perhaps TRBD1 (6 bases). Trimming took off 0 bases at V and 11 bases at J, with 17 bases between the two ends. Germline V gene data show CDR1 as DFQATT and CDR2 as SNEGSKA (reference sequence). CDR3 size: 13 residues. The CDR3 DNA follows: TGCAGTGCTAGAGATCGGACAAACAGGGTGAAGTACTTC. It codes for CSARDRTNRVKYF.

The chain recombines TRBV14 with TRBJ2-7; tentative D call: TRBD1 (6 bases). The V end was cut by 1 base, the J end by 7 bases, with 14 bases between. CDR1 and CDR2 from the germline V gene are SGHDN and FVKESK. This CDR3 contains 14 residues. This chain's CDR3 is CASSQAGEFREQYF. The CDR3 coding sequence is TGTGCCAGCAGCCAAGCAGGGGAATTTCGGGAGCAGTACTTC.

The rearrangement links TRBV5-6 to TRBJ1-5; D perhaps matches TRBD1 (6 bases). Trimming left V 4 bases short and J 2 bases short, with 16 bases between. Germline V gene data show CDR1 as SGHDT and CDR2 as YYEEEE. There are 16 residues in the CDR3. The CDR3 nucleotides read TGTGCCAGCAGCCTGACAGGAAATAATGGCAATCAGCCCCAGCATTTT. Translated: CASSLTGNNGNQPQHF.

This clonotype was picked up a small number of times. The rearrangement uses TRBV2 and TRBJ2-5; D is uncertain. The germline V and J ends were trimmed by 6 bases and 1 base, with 9 bases remaining between them. CDR1 SNHLY and CDR2 FYNNEI come from the germline V gene. The CDR3 has 13 amino acids. CDR3 coding DNA: TGTGCCAGCAGGTTAGACGGCCAAGAGACCCAGTACTTC. Its protein is CASRLDGQETQYF.

This clonotype was observed a handful of times. V usage is TRBV5-1 and J usage is TRBJ2-5; perhaps TRBD1 as D (5 bases). The CDR3 contains 16 residues. V dropped 0 bases and J dropped 5 bases, with 17 bases sitting between them. The germline V gene has CDR1 SGHRS and CDR2 YFSETQ. The CDR3 bases are TGCGCCAGCAGCTTGGTAGGAGCAGGGTCGAGGGAGACCCAGTACTTC. This sequence encodes CASSLVGAGSRETQYF.